The source of this T cell receptor beta chain is a study of T-cell memory formation after mild COVID-19. The wider study: TCR clusters were mostly confined to one donor each.

V was clipped by 5 bases and J by 0 bases; unmatched bases: 3. CDR3 length equals 16 residues. Germline lookup yields CDR1 SGHTA and CDR2 FQGNSA. Remarks on this clonotype: What it recognizes is unknown.

With constant-segment primers, 5'RACE yielded cDNA libraries of TCR alpha and TCR beta that carried sample barcodes and UMIs. One entry per CDR3 protein, called by TCRdb with MiXCR from the 5' RACE reads. The sample gives 400,000 to 450,000 distinct CDR3 sequences, under 20% of which show up once; 20% to 25% is in the top ten. Study results and limitations: Second-wave clones that peaked on day 37 lacked confirmed SARS-CoV-2 specificity.

This chain links TRBV7-2 with TRBJ1-5, with TRBD1 matching 11 bases. This receptor was identified in a man aged 18 to 29 who had mild COVID-19 (a few samples of this study predate the infection). Cell type and time point are not known. The sequenced sample consisted of PBMCs or a T cell subset sorted from them (not recorded which). The CDR3 sequence is CASSRTGGYSNQPQHF. The CDR3 DNA reads as TGTGCCAGCAGCCGGACAGGGGGCTATAGCAATCAGCCCCAGCATTTT.